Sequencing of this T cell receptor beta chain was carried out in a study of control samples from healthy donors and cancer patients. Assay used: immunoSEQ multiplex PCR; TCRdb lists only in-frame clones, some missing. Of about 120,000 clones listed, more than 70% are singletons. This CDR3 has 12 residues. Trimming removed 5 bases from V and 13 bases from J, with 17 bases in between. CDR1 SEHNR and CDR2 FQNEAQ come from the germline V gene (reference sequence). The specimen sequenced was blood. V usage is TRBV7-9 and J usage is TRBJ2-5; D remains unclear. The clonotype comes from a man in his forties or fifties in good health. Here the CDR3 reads CASSPPAKGGYF. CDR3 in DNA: TGTGCCAGCAGCCCACCGGCCAAGGGTGGGTACTTC. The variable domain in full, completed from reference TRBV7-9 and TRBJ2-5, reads DTGVSQNPRHKITKRGQNVTFRCDPISEHNRLYWYRQTLGQGPEFLTYFQNEAQLEKSRLLSDRFSAERPKGSFSTLEIQRTEQGDSAMYLCASSPPAKGGYFGPGTRLLVL.